This paragraph reports one TCR beta chain. Its target is unknown. It was at deep level that the assay was run. About 30,000 T cell genomes, or about 200 ng DNA, went into the sorted-subset replicate PCRs. Generated by immunoSEQ multiplex PCR, the TCRdb table keeps only in-frame clones and is missing some. Here the sample spans nearly 750,000 clones, 55% to 75% being singletons. The data belong to a study of shared clonotypes between healthy human individuals. The study's findings and limits: The four-donor shared clonotypes exceeded non-shared clonotypes in generation probability, with non-shared ones scoring lower.

Participating donors were healthy, HIV-negative adults free of recent acute infections or vaccinations. The CDR3 has 15 residues. Looked up from germline, CDR1 is MDHEN and CDR2 is SYDVKM. The V and J ends lost 6 bases and 4 bases, in that order; junction bases with no gene match: 6. The chain uses TRBV28 and TRBJ2-1, with 10 bases aligning to TRBD2. The TCR sequence derives from a woman aged 25-40 years in good health. Material: memory CD4+ T cells sorted from blood. Subset of the sample: CD45RA-negative fraction. CDR3 in amino acids: CASRQLAGRYNEQFF. Written as DNA, the CDR3 is TGTGCCAGCAGACAACTAGCGGGGAGGTACAATGAGCAGTTCTTC. Drawing the rest from reference TRBV28 and TRBJ2-1, the complete variable domain is DVKVTQSSRYLVKRTGEKVFLECVQDMDHENMFWYRQDPGLGLRLIYFSYDVKMKEKGDIPEGYSVSREKKERFSLILESASTNQTSMYLCASRQLAGRYNEQFFGPGTRLTVL.